This T cell receptor beta chain emerged from a study of blood T cell repertoires in COVID-19. Turning to the study itself: The study drew acute and convalescent COVID-19 samples from the United States, Italy and Spain.

Per the original data handling: Amplification from reference gene primers served as the basis for estimated nucleated cell counts. Some clones are missing from TCRdb's copy, which holds only in-frame ones; the method was immunoSEQ multiplex PCR. V and J calls and clone size follow that table, whereas D and trimming were derived from the DNA. Among about 260,000 clones, 70% to 90% were seen once, and the ten largest hold about 4%. Per the germline V gene, CDR1 is KGHDR and CDR2 is SFDVKD. CDR3 length: 16 amino acids. J was trimmed by 1 base and V by 7 bases; bases with no gene match: 8. This clone showed up just a few times.

The origin of this receptor is a middle-aged woman with acute or convalescent COVID-19. What was sequenced was peripheral blood. V gene TRBV24-1 combines with J gene TRBJ2-1, with 8 nucleotides matching TRBD1. In DNA, the CDR3 is TGTGCCACCAGCTCCCAGGGGGCAGGGTCCTACAATGAGCAGTTCTTC. The encoded protein is CATSSQGAGSYNEQFF.